Listed here is a single T cell receptor (beta chain). This entry belongs to a study of blood T cell repertoires in COVID-19. Study-level information: Sites in the United States, Italy and Spain provided acute and convalescent COVID-19 samples. PBMCs, B-cell-depleted T cells, or T cells provided the cDNA or gDNA that made up the material.

Per the study methods: Nucleated cell number was recorded as an estimate derived from reference gene primer amplification. Some clones are missing from TCRdb's copy, which holds only in-frame ones; the method was immunoSEQ multiplex PCR. The DNA was the basis for D and trimming; V, J and clone size are from that table. The repertoire holds about 41,000 clones, nearly 90% seen once, with about 4% in the top ten. V lost 9 bases, J lost 8 bases, and 25 bases lay in between. Germline V lookup: CDR1 LGHDT, CDR2 YNNKEL (reference sequence). The CDR3 is 15 amino acids. Sequenced material: peripheral blood. The chain combines TRBV3-1 (or the pseudogene TRBV3-2) with TRBJ1-2, with unresolved D. This receptor was obtained from a man aged 60 to 75 with acute or convalescent COVID-19. The CDR3 nucleotides read TGTGCCAGTCGCCAGATGACGGGAGCGACCGGGGGCTACACCTTC. Its translation: CASRQMTGATGGYTF.